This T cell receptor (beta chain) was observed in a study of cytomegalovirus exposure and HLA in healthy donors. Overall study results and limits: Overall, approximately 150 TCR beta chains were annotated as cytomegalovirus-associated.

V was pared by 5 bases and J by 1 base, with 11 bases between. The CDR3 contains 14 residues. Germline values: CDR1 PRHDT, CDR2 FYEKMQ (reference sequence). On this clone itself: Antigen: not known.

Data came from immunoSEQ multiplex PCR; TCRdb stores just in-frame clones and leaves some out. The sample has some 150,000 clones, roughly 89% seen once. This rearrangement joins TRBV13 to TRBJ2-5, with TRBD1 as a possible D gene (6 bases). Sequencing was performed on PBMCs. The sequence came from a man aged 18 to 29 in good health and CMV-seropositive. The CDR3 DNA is TGTGCCAGCAGCGTCGGGACAAGCCAAGAGACCCAGTACTTC. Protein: CASSVGTSQETQYF.